This T cell receptor (beta chain) was sequenced during a study of T cell responses to AZD1222 COVID-19 vaccine. Study-wide points: Repertoires were sampled only after the peak T cell response. It should be noted that donors were predominantly white British and more often female, and clonal diversity was possibly underestimated. The breadth and depth of Spike-specific TCRs increased once two AZD1222 doses had been given. Baseline serostatus was positive in only six AZD1222 recipients.

Libraries were prepared by immunoSEQ multiplex PCR; TCRdb keeps only in-frame clonotypes and omits some of them. The data show roughly 150,000 clones, about 90% seen once. The CDR3 covers 13 residues. Germline CDR1 SEHNR, CDR2 FQNEAQ (reference sequence). The germline V and J ends were trimmed by 4 bases and 4 bases, with 10 bases remaining between them. In the case of this clone: Its antigen is unidentified.

V is TRBV7-9 and J is TRBJ1-2, with D unresolved. The clonotype comes from an adult in good health. The sequenced sample was peripheral blood, obtained on day 0 of AZD1222 vaccination. CDR3 region: CASSSGGRYGYTF. In nucleotides, the CDR3 is TGTGCCAGCAGCTCCGGCGGCCGCTATGGCTACACCTTC.